Shown below are 11 T cell receptor beta chains from a single sample sequenced in a study of blood T cell repertoires in COVID-19 (TCRdb year 2020). Library method: the immunoSEQ multiplex PCR assay. Sourced from immuneACCESS, this table was stored by TCRdb with only in-frame sequences that have V and J called. A share of the clones is absent; for the studies checked, an unresolved V gene accounts for under half, and the remainder has no known explanation. Recorded for this sample are approximately 150,000 clones; roughly 84% of them occurred a single time. The ten biggest clones cover 7.5% to 8.5% of the sample. Sequenced input: peripheral blood. These receptors came from a woman aged 60-70 years with acute or convalescent COVID-19.

The chain uses TRBV6-2 or TRBV6-3 and TRBJ1-5, with 12 nucleotides matching TRBD1. This CDR3 has 17 residues. In germline, CDR1 is MNHEY, CDR2 SVGEGT. The J segment lost 7 bases and the V segment lost 5 bases, leaving 12 bases of the junction unmatched. The CDR3 protein is CASSNQPGQGARQPQHF. CDR3 nucleotide sequence: TGTGCCAGCAGTAACCAACCGGGACAGGGGGCACGGCAGCCCCAGCATTTT.

This chain joins TRBV5-6 and TRBJ1-2; maybe TRBD1 (5 bases). The CDR3 loop spans 16 amino acids. Germline CDR1 reads SGHDT; CDR2 reads YYEEEE. Trimming cost V 4 bases and J 3 bases, with 19 bases left between them. The CDR3 DNA reads TGTGCCAGCAGCCCGCGTACCAGGGCAGTTTACTATGGCTACACCTTC. It encodes CASSPRTRAVYYGYTF.

In DNA form, the CDR3 reads TGTGCCAGCTCACCAAATAGTCTCCACAACACTGAAGCTTTCTTT. Protein product: CASSPNSLHNTEAFF. The chain has TRBV18 and TRBJ1-1; D is uncertain. V lost 2 bases to trimming and J lost 2 bases, with 12 bases between them. CDR1 and CDR2 (germline): KGHSH, LQKENI. The CDR3 loop spans 15 amino acids.

The V and J genes are TRBV4-1 and TRBJ1-2, with TRBD1 identical over 9 bases. The CDR3 covers 14 residues. The germline gives CDR1 MGHRA, CDR2 YSYEKL. Losses at the gene ends were 1 base for V and 8 bases for J; bases not matched to a gene: 5. This CDR3 reads CASSQVGTGQGYTF. CDR3 bases: TGCGCCAGCAGCCAAGTTGGGACAGGGCAGGGCTACACCTTC.

The chain couples TRBV11-2 to TRBJ2-7; 11 bases are a match to TRBD2. This CDR3 spans 16 amino acids. Trimming removed 5 bases from V and 1 base from J; junction bases left unmatched: 7. CDR1 and CDR2 from the germline V gene are SGHAT and FQNNGV. In DNA, the CDR3 is TGTGCCAGCAGCCGAACTAGCGGGGGCCTATCCTACGAGCAGTACTTC. This sequence encodes CASSRTSGGLSYEQYF.

V usage is TRBV12-3 or TRBV12-4 and J usage is TRBJ2-5; 11 bases map to TRBD1. This CDR3 has 13 residues. V shed 8 bases and J 5 bases; nucleotides not matched to a gene: 4. The CDR3 region has the DNA TGTGCCAGCTGGGGACAGGGGGTGGAGACCCAGTACTTC. This gives the protein CASWGQGVETQYF.

The genes are TRBV4-1 and TRBJ1-2; the match to TRBD1 covers 8 bases. The trim removed 2 bases at V and 8 bases at J, leaving 4 bases unmatched. This CDR3 has 13 amino acids. CDR1 and CDR2 (germline): MGHRA, YSYEKL. The CDR3 loop is CASSQTGGKGYTF. CDR3 bases: TGCGCCAGCAGCCAAACAGGGGGTAAAGGCTACACCTTC.

The chain couples TRBV28 to TRBJ2-3; D is ambiguous. With 3 bases removed from V and 3 bases from J, the gap between germline ends came to 13 bases. There are 15 residues in the CDR3. Germline V gene lookup returns CDR1 MDHEN and CDR2 SYDVKM. CDR3 amino acids: CASSLISVVTDTQYF. CDR3 DNA sequence: TGTGCCAGCAGTTTGATTTCGGTTGTGACAGATACGCAGTATTTT.

This chain uses TRBV6-5 with TRBJ2-1, with unresolved D. The V gene lost 2 bases and the J gene lost 0 bases, with 11 bases spanning the gap. Germline V gene sequence: CDR1 MNHEY, CDR2 SVGAGI. This CDR3 region has 16 residues. This CDR3 is CASSYALQSSYNEQFF. The CDR3 DNA reads as TGTGCCAGCAGTTACGCCCTACAGAGCTCCTACAATGAGCAGTTCTTC.

V usage is TRBV3-1 (or the pseudogene TRBV3-2) and J usage is TRBJ2-1; D call uncertain. The germline CDR1 and CDR2 sequences are LGHDT and YNNKEL (reference sequence). CDR3 length: 13 amino acids. V was pared by 0 bases and J by 9 bases, with 9 bases between. In DNA, the CDR3 is TGTGCCAGCAGCCAAGAAATTCACACTGAGCAGTTCTTC. It translates to CASSQEIHTEQFF.

V and J are TRBV29-1 and TRBJ2-3; 9 nucleotides align to TRBD2. Germline loops: CDR1 SQVTM, CDR2 ANQGSEA. Trimming cost V 4 bases and J 5 bases; bases outside gene matches: 10. The CDR3 runs 15 residues. CDR3 sequence: CSVVAGGRYLDTQYF. The CDR3 region has the DNA TGCAGCGTTGTGGCGGGAGGGAGGTATTTAGATACGCAGTATTTT.